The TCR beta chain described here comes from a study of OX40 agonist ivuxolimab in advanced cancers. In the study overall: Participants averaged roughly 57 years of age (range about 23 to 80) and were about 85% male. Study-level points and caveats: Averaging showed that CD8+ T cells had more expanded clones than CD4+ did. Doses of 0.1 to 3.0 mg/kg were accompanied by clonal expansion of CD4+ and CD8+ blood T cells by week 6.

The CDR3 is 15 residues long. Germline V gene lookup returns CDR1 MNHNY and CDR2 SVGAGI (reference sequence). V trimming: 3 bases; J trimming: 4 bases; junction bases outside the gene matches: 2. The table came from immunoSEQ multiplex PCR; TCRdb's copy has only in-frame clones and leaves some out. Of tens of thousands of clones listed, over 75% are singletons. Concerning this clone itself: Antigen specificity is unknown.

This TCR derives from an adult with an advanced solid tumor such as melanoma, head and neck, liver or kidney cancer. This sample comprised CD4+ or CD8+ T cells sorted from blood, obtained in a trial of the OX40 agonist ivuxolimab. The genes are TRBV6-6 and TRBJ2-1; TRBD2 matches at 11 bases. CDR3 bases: TGTGCCAGCAGTTATACTAGCGGGAGTTACAATGAGCAGTTCTTC. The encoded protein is CASSYTSGSYNEQFF.